The next 11 T cell receptor beta chains were all read from a single sample in a study of blood T cells in healthy people across ages. With a J-beta primer mix and a sample-barcoded 5' primer, a second PCR ran about 7 to 11 cycles. TCRdb used MiXCR to reprocess the 5' RACE reads, holding one entry per CDR3 protein. The repertoire consists of approximately 900,000 distinct CDR3 sequences, with approximately 49% occurring once and the leading ten covering over 10%. Sequencing input: blood. The receptor set was obtained from a man aged 25-40 years in good health.

This clonotype has just a few counts. V usage is TRBV24-1 and J usage is TRBJ2-1; D assignment may be TRBD1 or TRBD2 (5 bases each). V dropped 5 bases and J dropped 3 bases, with 16 bases sitting between them. The CDR3 spans 16 residues. Germline assignment: CDR1 KGHDR and CDR2 SFDVKD. The CDR3 nucleotides read TGTGCCACCAGTGCCGTCGGGACCGAGCTCTACAATGAGCAGTTCTTC. Translated: CATSAVGTELYNEQFF.

This CDR3 is CASSESGQGYF. Here the CDR3 DNA reads TGCGCCAGCAGTGAGTCGGGACAGGGGTACTTC. The chain has TRBV10-2 and TRBJ2-7, with 9 bases that match TRBD1. V lost 0 bases, J lost 12 bases, and 0 bases stayed unmatched. CDR3 length: 11 amino acids. Germline values: CDR1 WSHSY, CDR2 SAAADI.

As concerns this clonotype: Relative to the germline gene, one junction end is altered; a read error may explain this. This chain joins TRBV6-6 and TRBJ1-4; 9 bases line up with TRBD1. This CDR3 has 17 amino acids. Germline-derived CDR1 and CDR2 are MNHNY and SVGAGI (reference sequence). CDR3 in DNA: TGTCCCAGCAGTCCACGGACAGGGGCGGCAACTAATGAAAAACTGTTTTTT. This translates into CPSSPRTGAATNEKLFF.

The chain links TRBV20-1 to TRBJ2-5; maybe TRBD1 (5 bases). Germline lookup yields CDR1 DFQATT and CDR2 SNEGSKA (reference sequence). Trimming took 4 bases from V and 4 from J, leaving 19 bases between them. The CDR3 totals 15 residues. CDR3 sequence: CSAILAPGMGETQYF. The CDR3 DNA reads as TGCAGTGCTATTCTCGCCCCAGGGATGGGAGAGACCCAGTACTTC.

The chain recombines TRBV3-1 with TRBJ1-2; D might be TRBD1 (6 bases). V shed 1 base and J shed 7 bases, with 13 bases lying between them. Germline V gene sequence: CDR1 LGHDT, CDR2 YNNKEL (reference sequence). This CDR3 spans 14 amino acids. The CDR3 spells CASSQGPQGGGYTF. The CDR3 coding sequence is TGTGCCAGCAGCCAAGGCCCCCAAGGGGGTGGCTACACCTTC.

The rearrangement joins TRBV25-1 to TRBJ2-7; 9 nucleotides align to TRBD2. Germline CDR1 MGHDK, CDR2 SYGVNS. J lost 5 bases, V lost 7 bases, and 12 bases had no gene match. There are 15 residues in the CDR3. The CDR3 loop reads CASNEGGGAFDEQYF. The CDR3 DNA reads TGTGCCAGCAATGAGGGCGGGGGGGCATTCGACGAGCAGTACTTC.

The genes are TRBV28 and TRBJ2-5, with TRBD1 matching over 7 bases. Germline V lookup: CDR1 MDHEN, CDR2 SYDVKM. Trimming removed 5 bases from V and 7 bases from J; junction bases left unmatched: 7. The CDR3 sequence is 13 residues long. The DNA for the CDR3 is TGTGCCAGCAGTACGGGACAGTCCGTGACCCAGTACTTC. Translated, it gives CASSTGQSVTQYF.

A few counts support this clonotype. V gene TRBV20-1 combines with J gene TRBJ2-1; 13 bases agree with TRBD2. CDR1 and CDR2 from the germline V gene are DFQATT and SNEGSKA (reference sequence). The CDR3 covers 13 residues. After removal of 5 bases from V and 6 bases from J, the junction contained 1 base not matched to a gene. This chain's CDR3 is CSAWTSGGNEQFF. The CDR3 DNA reads TGCAGTGCTTGGACTAGCGGGGGCAATGAGCAGTTCTTC.

The chain uses TRBV29-1 and TRBJ2-3; the D gene could be TRBD1 or TRBD2 (6 bases each). V gave up 7 bases and J gave up 5 bases, with 22 bases separating them. The CDR3 has 15 amino acids. CDR1 is SQVTM and CDR2 is ANQGSEA in the germline V gene. The DNA of the CDR3 is TGCAGCGGGAGGGGGGACGGCTTCGCTGGAGATACGCAGTATTTT. Its translation is CSGRGDGFAGDTQYF.

The V gene is TRBV5-1, the J gene TRBJ2-4; 7 nucleotides align to TRBD1. The germline CDR1 and CDR2 sequences are SGHRS and YFSETQ. V lost 3 bases to trimming and J lost 0 bases; unmatched junction nucleotides: 9. The CDR3 extends over 17 amino acids. The CDR3 spells CASSSLTGTLAKNIQYF. In nucleotides, the CDR3 is TGCGCCAGCAGCTCCCTGACAGGGACCTTAGCCAAAAACATTCAGTACTTC.

The V and J genes are TRBV18 and TRBJ1-4; D unclear. Germline V gene data show CDR1 as KGHSH and CDR2 as LQKENI. The ends were cut back, 0 bases at V and 7 bases at J, with 12 bases in the middle. The length of the CDR3 is 15 residues. Here the CDR3 reads CASSPPQLLGEKLFF. DNA for the CDR3: TGTGCCAGCTCACCACCCCAGCTCCTCGGTGAAAAACTGTTTTTT.